Each of the 31 T cell receptor beta chains below was sequenced from the same sample in a study of memory CD4+ T cells and cytomegalovirus serostatus. The sort gate was single viable CD3+CD4+CD8-CD45RO+ cells for memory CD4+ T cells. The table came from immunoSEQ multiplex PCR; TCRdb's copy has only in-frame clones and leaves some out. Of tens of thousands of clones in the sample, around 76% were seen once. Sequenced: memory CD4+ T cells from blood. These receptors originate from an adult in good health and CMV-seropositive.

CDR3 nucleotide sequence: TGTGCCAGTAGTATAGTTGGGGGCGCAAACACCGGGGAGCTGTTTTTT. It yields the protein CASSIVGGANTGELFF. The V and J genes are TRBV19 and TRBJ2-2; a weak D match, TRBD1 (6 bases). From germline, CDR1 is LNHDA and CDR2 SQIVND (reference sequence). CDR3 length equals 16 residues. Trimming removed 1 base at V and 2 bases at J, with 11 bases between.

The chain recombines TRBV9 with TRBJ1-4, with no clear D. This CDR3 region has 15 residues. The germline V and J ends were trimmed by 3 bases and 7 bases, with 16 bases remaining between them. The germline gives CDR1 SGDLS, CDR2 YYNGEE. The CDR3 sequence is CASSARPTPGEKLFF. The DNA of the CDR3 is TGTGCCAGCAGCGCCCGACCCACGCCGGGTGAAAAACTGTTTTTT.

The chain uses TRBV7-9 and TRBJ1-1; 8 bases agree with TRBD1. The CDR3 totals 18 residues. J lost 1 base, V lost 5 bases, and 15 bases had no gene match. Germline V lookup: CDR1 SEHNR, CDR2 FQNEAQ (reference sequence). The CDR3: CASSHPKKRTGGNTEAFF. For the CDR3, the DNA is TGTGCCAGCAGCCATCCAAAGAAACGAACAGGGGGGAACACTGAAGCTTTCTTT.

V and J are TRBV2 and TRBJ1-1; 11 bases agree with TRBD1. The CDR3 runs 16 residues. V lost 4 bases to trimming and J lost 2 bases; unmatched junction nucleotides: 6. Per germline, CDR1 SNHLY and CDR2 FYNNEI. The CDR3 DNA follows: TGTGCCAGCAGTGCGGACAGGGGGCATGTAAACACTGAAGCTTTCTTT. It translates to CASSADRGHVNTEAFF.

The chain carries TRBV4-1 and TRBJ1-2; 10 bases line up with TRBD1. CDR3 size: 15 residues. Trimming took 6 bases from V and 4 from J; bases not matched to a gene: 8. CDR1 is MGHRA, CDR2 YSYEKL, per germline. The CDR3 loop reads CASSLAGQGSYGYTF. The CDR3 region has the DNA TGCGCCAGCAGTCTAGCGGGACAGGGGTCCTATGGCTACACCTTC.

J is TRBJ1-4 and V is TRBV28; no firm D call. The V end lost 4 bases, the J end lost 0 bases, and 12 bases lay between the germline ends. The CDR3 has 16 residues. Germline CDR1 is MDHEN and CDR2 is SYDVKM. CDR3 sequence reads: CASSSPGIATNEKLFF. The CDR3 DNA sequence: TGTGCCAGCAGTTCCCCAGGAATTGCAACTAATGAAAAACTGTTTTTT. The variable domain in full, completed from reference TRBV28 and TRBJ1-4, reads DVKVTQSSRYLVKRTGEKVFLECVQDMDHENMFWYRQDPGLGLRLIYFSYDVKMKEKGDIPEGYSVSREKKERFSLILESASTNQTSMYLCASSSPGIATNEKLFFGSGTQLSVL.

The V call is TRBV7-3, the J call TRBJ2-6, with D possibly being TRBD1 or TRBD2 (5 bases each). The length of the CDR3 is 18 residues. The germline CDR1 and CDR2 sequences are SGHTA and FQGTGA. The V and J ends lost 5 bases and 1 base respectively, with 18 bases between them. The CDR3 DNA reads as TGTGCCAGCAGCACGAGGGACGTTGGTAGATCTGGGGCCAACGTCCTGACTTTC. As protein: CASSTRDVGRSGANVLTF.

V and J are TRBV5-4 and TRBJ1-2, with TRBD1 matching over 9 bases. Per the germline V gene, CDR1 is SGHNT and CDR2 is YYREEE (reference sequence). The CDR3 length is 16 residues. Trimming removed 5 bases from V and 7 bases from J; junction bases left unmatched: 15. The CDR3 sequence: CASRGSGTGQVGGYTF. CDR3 DNA sequence: TGTGCCAGCAGGGGGTCCGGGACAGGGCAGGTTGGTGGCTACACCTTC. Complete variable domain (other parts from reference TRBV5-4 and TRBJ1-2): ETGVTQSPTHLIKTRGQQVTLRCSSQSGHNTVSWYQQALGQGPQFIFQYYREEENGRGNFPPRFSGLQFPNYSSELNVNALELDDSALYLCASRGSGTGQVGGYTFGSGTRLTVV.

This chain connects TRBV6-1 to TRBJ1-2; TRBD1 matches 7 bases. This CDR3 comprises 15 residues. V shed 0 bases, J shed 3 bases, and the junction held 4 bases outside the gene matches. Germline CDR1 reads MNHNS; CDR2 reads SASEGT. Written as DNA, the CDR3 is TGTGCCAGCAGTGAAGCGGGACAGCCCTACTATGGCTACACCTTC. Translated, it gives CASSEAGQPYYGYTF.

The chain combines TRBV29-1 with TRBJ2-3; 10 bases are shared with TRBD2. With V trimmed by 6 bases and J by 2 bases, 17 bases remained unmatched. Germline V gene data show CDR1 as SQVTM and CDR2 as ANQGSEA. This CDR3 spans 18 amino acids. This CDR3 is CSVGTSGETLIFTDTQYF. The CDR3 nucleotides are TGCAGCGTCGGCACTAGCGGGGAGACCCTTATTTTCACAGATACGCAGTATTTT.

The V call is TRBV30, the J call TRBJ1-1; D is undetermined. This CDR3 contains 14 residues. V was pared by 0 bases and J by 1 base, with 9 bases between. Germline assignment: CDR1 GTSNPN and CDR2 SVGIG (reference sequence). The CDR3 region is CAWSVRSANTEAFF. The CDR3, as DNA: TGTGCCTGGAGTGTACGGTCAGCGAACACTGAAGCTTTCTTT.

This chain joins TRBV27 and TRBJ1-1; no definite D call. Between the trimmed V and J ends, which lost 5 bases and 2 bases, there was a span of 18 bases. The V gene's germline CDR1 is MNHEY and CDR2 SMNVEV (reference sequence). The CDR3 runs 16 residues. The CDR3 nucleotides read TGTGCCAGCAGTGTCCGCTCGGAAAACCTAAACACTGAAGCTTTCTTT. This translates into CASSVRSENLNTEAFF.

The rearrangement uses TRBV9 and TRBJ1-3; no clear D gene. The CDR3 length is 14 residues. Trimming cost V 0 bases and J 3 bases, with 7 bases left between them. Germline CDR1 and CDR2: SGDLS and YYNGEE. This CDR3 is CASSVEDGGNTIYF. The CDR3 DNA reads TGTGCCAGCAGCGTAGAGGACGGTGGAAACACCATATATTTT.

This clone was detected once. This chain uses TRBV7-9 with TRBJ1-2; D is unclear. CDR1 is SEHNR and CDR2 is FQNEAQ in the germline V gene (reference sequence). Trimming removed 11 bases at V and 5 bases at J, with 18 bases between. This CDR3 region has 13 residues. For the CDR3, the DNA is TGTGCCGGGGTTCGCGACGGCGCTTATGGCTACACCTTC. Protein sequence: CAGVRDGAYGYTF.

J is TRBJ1-2 and V is TRBV12-5; D is uncertain. The CDR3 sequence is 14 residues long. Per the germline V gene, CDR1 is LGHNT and CDR2 is FRNRAP. V lost 2 bases to trimming and J lost 8 bases, with 15 bases between them. CDR3 region: CASGLTPNGRGYTF. CDR3 DNA sequence: TGTGCTAGTGGTTTGACCCCCAATGGGCGGGGCTACACCTTC.

Remarks on this clone: Other DNA sequences of this sample code for an identical CDR3. The genes are TRBV19 and TRBJ2-3; no clear D. The V gene lost 3 bases and the J gene lost 1 base, with 5 bases spanning the gap. This CDR3 comprises 13 residues. Germline V lookup: CDR1 LNHDA, CDR2 SQIVND (reference sequence). Written as DNA, the CDR3 is TGTGCCAGTAGTATGAGTGGCACAGATACGCAGTATTTT. Its protein product is CASSMSGTDTQYF.

The chain is built from TRBV13 and TRBJ2-3; 12 bases align to TRBD2. The CDR3 contains 17 residues. J lost 6 bases, V lost 5 bases, and 12 bases had no gene match. Germline V gene data show CDR1 as PRHDT and CDR2 as FYEKMQ (reference sequence). The CDR3 reads CASSTASRLAGVDTQYF. The CDR3, as DNA: TGTGCCAGCAGCACCGCCTCCAGACTAGCGGGAGTCGATACGCAGTATTTT. Together with reference TRBV13 and TRBJ2-3, the CDR3 gives the full variable domain: AAGVIQSPRHLIKEKRETATLKCYPIPRHDTVYWYQQGPGQDPQFLISFYEKMQSDKGSIPDRFSAQQFSDYHSELNMSSLELGDSALYFCASSTASRLAGVDTQYFGPGTRLTVL.

This sequence joins TRBV5-4 and TRBJ2-2; D is perhaps TRBD1 or TRBD2 (6 bases each). There are 15 residues in the CDR3. V lost 2 bases, J lost 4 bases, and 12 bases lay in between. Per the germline V gene, CDR1 is SGHNT and CDR2 is YYREEE (reference sequence). The CDR3 region has the DNA TGTGCCAGCAGCTTCGACGGGGGCCTCACCGGGGAGCTGTTTTTT. Amino acid sequence: CASSFDGGLTGELFF.

The chain recombines TRBV5-4 with TRBJ2-3, with D possibly being TRBD1 (5 bases). V lost 6 bases and J lost 0, with 11 bases in between. The germline V gene has CDR1 SGHNT and CDR2 YYREEE (reference sequence). This CDR3 region has 14 residues. CDR3 DNA sequence: TGTGCCAGCACCCAGGGCTTCAGCACAGATACGCAGTATTTT. Its protein product is CASTQGFSTDTQYF. The whole variable domain, remainder taken from reference TRBV5-4 and TRBJ2-3, is ETGVTQSPTHLIKTRGQQVTLRCSSQSGHNTVSWYQQALGQGPQFIFQYYREEENGRGNFPPRFSGLQFPNYSSELNVNALELDDSALYLCASTQGFSTDTQYFGPGTRLTVL.

The genes are TRBV28 and TRBJ1-4; 9 positions agree with TRBD1. Losses at the gene ends were 5 bases for V and 11 bases for J; bases not matched to a gene: 6. Germline V gene data show CDR1 as MDHEN and CDR2 as SYDVKM. This CDR3 has 13 residues. The CDR3, as DNA: TGTGCCAGCAGTACGCCGGGACAGGGTAAACTGTTTTTT. Translating gives CASSTPGQGKLFF.

The chain employs TRBV9 and TRBJ2-3, with D possibly being TRBD2 (6 bases). The V end was cut by 4 bases, the J end by 9 bases, with 33 bases between. This CDR3 is built from 19 residues. Germline values: CDR1 SGDLS, CDR2 YYNGEE. The CDR3 bases are TGTGCCAGCAGCACATCCCCCGGGGGATTAAGTGGGCCCAGTAGGACGCAGTATTTT. It translates to CASSTSPGGLSGPSRTQYF.

This chain connects TRBV29-1 to TRBJ1-1; D possibly corresponds to TRBD1 (5 bases). The CDR3 consists of 15 residues. CDR1 and CDR2 from the germline V gene are SQVTM and ANQGSEA. Trimming took off 2 bases at V and 7 bases at J, with 20 bases between the two ends. The CDR3 DNA sequence: TGCAGCGTTGAACCCCCCAAATCGCAGGGCAGTGAAGCTTTCTTT. Translated: CSVEPPKSQGSEAFF.

The chain recombines TRBV4-1 with TRBJ1-4; D gene unclear. V was shortened by 4 bases and J by 0 bases, with 12 bases between the two germline ends. This CDR3 is 16 amino acids long. Looked up from germline, CDR1 is MGHRA and CDR2 is YSYEKL. The CDR3 is CASSPLSATTNEKLFF. In DNA form, the CDR3 reads TGCGCCAGCAGCCCCCTTTCGGCAACAACTAATGAAAAACTGTTTTTT.

The chain is built from TRBV9 and TRBJ1-4; 9 bases match TRBD1. With 2 bases clipped from V and 6 bases from J, the junction kept 5 bases outside the gene matches. Per germline, CDR1 SGDLS and CDR2 YYNGEE. This CDR3 contains 15 residues. Here the CDR3 reads CASSVRDRDDEKLFF. The CDR3 region has the DNA TGTGCCAGCAGCGTGCGGGACAGGGACGATGAAAAACTGTTTTTT.

For the CDR3, the DNA is TGTGCCAGCAGTGAATCGAACCGTTACTACGAGCAGTACTTC. Translating it yields CASSESNRYYEQYF. The chain is built from TRBV25-1 and TRBJ2-7; D remains unclear. The germline CDR1 and CDR2 sequences are MGHDK and SYGVNS. Trimming stripped 1 base from V and 3 bases from J, with 10 bases between. CDR3 length: 14 amino acids.

The chain joins TRBV19 to TRBJ2-3; 9 nucleotides agree with TRBD2. Germline V gene lookup returns CDR1 LNHDA and CDR2 SQIVND (reference sequence). Losses at the gene ends were 4 bases for V and 3 bases for J; bases not matched to a gene: 8. The CDR3 is made up of 16 amino acids. CDR3 DNA sequence: TGTGCCAGTAGTAGCGGGGGGGTTCTTGGGACAGATACGCAGTATTTT. Its translation: CASSSGGVLGTDTQYF.

The V gene is TRBV7-2, the J gene TRBJ2-2, with 11 bases identical to TRBD2. Germline trimming cut 8 bases from V and 4 bases from J; bases unmatched to any gene: 3. This CDR3 contains 14 residues. Per germline, CDR1 SGHTA and CDR2 FQGNSA. CDR3 DNA sequence: TGTGCCAGCCTTGGACTAGCGGGCACCGGGGAGCTGTTTTTT. This sequence encodes CASLGLAGTGELFF.

The chain is built from TRBV5-6 and TRBJ2-5, with D possibly being TRBD2 (5 bases). V was trimmed by 2 bases and J by 1 base, leaving 12 bases between them. Per the germline V gene, CDR1 is SGHDT and CDR2 is YYEEEE. The CDR3 contains 15 residues. Written as DNA, the CDR3 is TGTGCCAGCAGCTTATCCCGGGAACTCCAAGAGACCCAGTACTTC. It is translated as CASSLSRELQETQYF.

The V call is TRBV28, the J call TRBJ2-5, with TRBD2 matching over 9 bases. Germline lookup yields CDR1 MDHEN and CDR2 SYDVKM. V was clipped by 5 bases and J by 2 bases; unmatched bases: 6. The CDR3 extends over 15 amino acids. For the CDR3, the DNA is TGTGCCAGCAGTCCCCGCGGGGGGGTACAAGAGACCCAGTACTTC. It is translated as CASSPRGGVQETQYF.

The table lists this clone with many counts. The rearrangement uses TRBV5-5 and TRBJ2-4; 14 bases line up with TRBD2. The germline gives CDR1 SGHKS, CDR2 YYEKEE (reference sequence). This CDR3 contains 16 residues. V lost 6 bases to trimming and J lost 8 bases; unmatched junction nucleotides: 10. CDR3 sequence reads: CASKPGLAGDFDIQYF. In nucleotides, the CDR3 is TGTGCCAGCAAGCCGGGACTAGCGGGAGATTTCGACATTCAGTACTTC.

The V gene is TRBV28, the J gene TRBJ2-7; TRBD1 matches at 8 bases. Trimming removed 2 bases from V and 5 bases from J; junction bases left unmatched: 8. This CDR3 has 15 residues. CDR1 and CDR2 (germline): MDHEN, SYDVKM. CDR3 nucleotide sequence: TGTGCCAGCAGTTTAAGTGGAGACAGGGGCCACGAGCAGTACTTC. Residues: CASSLSGDRGHEQYF.